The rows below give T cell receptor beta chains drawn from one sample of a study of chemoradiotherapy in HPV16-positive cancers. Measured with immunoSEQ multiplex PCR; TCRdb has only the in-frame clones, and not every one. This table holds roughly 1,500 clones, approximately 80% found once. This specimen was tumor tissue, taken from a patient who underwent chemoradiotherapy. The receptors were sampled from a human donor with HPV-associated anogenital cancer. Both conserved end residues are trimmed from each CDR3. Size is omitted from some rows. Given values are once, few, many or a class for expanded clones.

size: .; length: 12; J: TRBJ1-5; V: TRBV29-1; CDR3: SVEDSTGNQPQH
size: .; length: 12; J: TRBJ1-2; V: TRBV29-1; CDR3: SVVKDPWDYGYT
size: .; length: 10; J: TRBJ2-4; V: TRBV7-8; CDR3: ASSLEGRRLD
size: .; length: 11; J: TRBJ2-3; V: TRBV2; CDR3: ASTSGGRDTQY
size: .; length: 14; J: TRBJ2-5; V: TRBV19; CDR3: ASSTRVAGHRETQY
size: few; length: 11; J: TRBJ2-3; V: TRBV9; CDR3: ASRSGTTDTQY
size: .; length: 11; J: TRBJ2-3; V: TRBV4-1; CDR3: ASSQGSGDTQY
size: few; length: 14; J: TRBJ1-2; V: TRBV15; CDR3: ATSRDPGVALDGYT
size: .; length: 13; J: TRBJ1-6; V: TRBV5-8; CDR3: ASSFAGHTTSPLH
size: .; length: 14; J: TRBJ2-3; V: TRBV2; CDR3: ATGTSGGKGTDTQY
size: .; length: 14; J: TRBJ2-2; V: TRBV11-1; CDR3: ASSLSGRAGTGELF
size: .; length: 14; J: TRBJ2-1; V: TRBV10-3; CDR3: AISESMAGRYNEQF
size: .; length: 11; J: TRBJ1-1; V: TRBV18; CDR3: ASSPNRHLEAF
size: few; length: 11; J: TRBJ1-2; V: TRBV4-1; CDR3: ASSQGTSYGYT